These 18 T cell receptor beta chains were sequenced from one sample in a study of vaccination and CD4 T cells after COVID-19. TCRdb independently ran MiXCR on the PCR reads; one entry per CDR3 protein. This sample has about 19,000 distinct CDR3 sequences, with about 62% found just once. Sequences were derived from CD4+ T cells from blood, sampled after SARS-CoV-2 vaccination. The receptors shown here come from a human donor who had recovered from COVID-19.

The chain recombines TRBV28 with TRBJ1-6; tentative D call: TRBD1 (6 bases). Germline V gives CDR1 MDHEN, CDR2 SYDVKM. The CDR3 is 17 residues long. Trimming took 6 bases from V and 5 from J, leaving 20 bases between them. CDR3 residues: CASSPGATGGHNSPLHF. CDR3 nucleotide sequence: TGTGCCAGCAGCCCCGGGGCGACAGGAGGACATAATTCACCCCTCCACTTT. Complete variable domain (other parts from reference TRBV28 and TRBJ1-6): DVKVTQSSRYLVKRTGEKVFLECVQDMDHENMFWYRQDPGLGLRLIYFSYDVKMKEKGDIPEGYSVSREKKERFSLILESASTNQTSMYLCASSPGATGGHNSPLHFGNGTRLTVT.

This clonotype was counted a few times. The V and J genes are TRBV6-1 and TRBJ2-7; TRBD2 matches at 7 bases. Looked up from germline, CDR1 is MNHNS and CDR2 is SASEGT. This CDR3 is built from 14 residues. Trimming took 2 bases from V and 3 from J; bases not matched to a gene: 4. CDR3 sequence (DNA): TGTGCCAGCAGTGAATATACGGGAGGCTACGAGCAGTACTTC. It specifies CASSEYTGGYEQYF.

CDR3 loop: CASSLAGSYTGELFF. Here the CDR3 DNA reads TGTGCCAGCAGCTTAGCGGGGAGCTACACCGGGGAGCTGTTTTTT. The chain joins TRBV7-2 to TRBJ2-2; perhaps TRBD2 as D (5 bases). CDR3 length equals 15 residues. Germline V lookup: CDR1 SGHTA, CDR2 FQGNSA. Trimming pared 0 bases from V and 3 bases from J, leaving 8 bases between.

This clonotype has a handful of counts. V is TRBV20-1 and J is TRBJ1-6; no reliable D call. This CDR3 spans 14 amino acids. V was clipped by 1 base and J by 7 bases, with 11 bases between them. Germline V CDR1 and CDR2: DFQATT, SNEGSKA (reference sequence). The CDR3 region has the DNA TGCAGTGCTAGAGTGGCACTACGCAATTCACCCCTCCACTTT. Translated, it gives CSARVALRNSPLHF.

This chain joins TRBV6-1 and TRBJ2-5; D is possibly TRBD1 (6 bases). The CDR3 has 13 residues. The V end lost 4 bases, the J end lost 2 bases, and 8 bases lay between the germline ends. Looked up from germline, CDR1 is MNHNS and CDR2 is SASEGT. Here the CDR3 reads CASSGQVQETQYF. The CDR3, as DNA: TGTGCCAGCAGTGGACAGGTGCAAGAGACCCAGTACTTC.

This rearrangement joins TRBV24-1 to TRBJ2-3; the match to TRBD2 covers 10 bases. Trimming at V came to 4 bases and at J to 0 bases, leaving 3 bases not matched to a gene. CDR3 length equals 16 residues. CDR1 is KGHDR, CDR2 SFDVKD, per germline. As DNA, the CDR3 is TGTGCCACCAGTGACCAACTAGCGGGAAGCACAGATACGCAGTATTTT. This encodes CATSDQLAGSTDTQYF.

The chain joins TRBV7-3 to TRBJ2-2, with TRBD1 matching 7 bases. The CDR3 extends over 22 amino acids. V shed 5 bases, J shed 0 bases, and the junction held 24 bases outside the gene matches. CDR1 is SGHTA, CDR2 FQGTGA, per germline. The CDR3 is CASSTEDRAGALSTTNTGELFF. For the CDR3, the DNA is TGTGCCAGCAGCACCGAAGACAGGGCAGGAGCTTTATCCACGACGAACACCGGGGAGCTGTTTTTT.

This clonotype was counted a few times. J is TRBJ1-2 and V is TRBV20-1; D is ambiguous. Germline loops: CDR1 DFQATT, CDR2 SNEGSKA (reference sequence). Trimming left V 1 base short and J 3 bases short, with 6 bases between. CDR3 size: 12 residues. The chain's CDR3 is CSARVGDYGYTF. CDR3 in DNA: TGCAGTGCTAGAGTCGGAGACTATGGCTACACCTTC.

The V and J genes are TRBV19 and TRBJ1-2; TRBD1 aligns across 8 bases. The ends lost 5 bases at V and 6 bases at J; junction bases unmatched: 5. The CDR3 consists of 13 residues. Germline CDR1 and CDR2: LNHDA and SQIVND (reference sequence). DNA for the CDR3: TGTGCCAGTAGTGGGGTCAGGGGGCATGGCTACACCTTC. Protein: CASSGVRGHGYTF. The full variable domain, rest sourced from reference TRBV19 and TRBJ1-2, is DGGITQSPKYLFRKEGQNVTLSCEQNLNHDAMYWYRQDPGQGLRLIYYSQIVNDFQKGDIAEGYSVSREKKESFPLTVTSAQKNPTAFYLCASSGVRGHGYTFGSGTRLTVV.

J is TRBJ2-2 and V is TRBV20-1, with D unclear. Germline loops: CDR1 DFQATT, CDR2 SNEGSKA (reference sequence). V gave up 4 bases and J gave up 1 base, with 7 bases separating them. CDR3 size: 13 residues. DNA for the CDR3: TGCAGTGCTATTGTTGAGAACACCGGGGAGCTGTTTTTT. Protein: CSAIVENTGELFF.

The CDR3 here is CASSIEQNQPQHF. CDR3 sequence (DNA): TGTGCCAGCAGCATCGAGCAGAATCAGCCCCAGCATTTT. This sequence joins TRBV7-8 and TRBJ1-5, with no clear D. Per the germline V gene, CDR1 is SGHVS and CDR2 is FQNEAQ. Deletions cut 5 bases from V and 4 bases from J, with 9 bases between. There are 13 residues in the CDR3.

This rearrangement joins TRBV28 to TRBJ1-2; 10 bases are shared with TRBD1. The junction had 3 bases not matched to a gene; V was cut back by 4 bases and J by 1 base. This CDR3 comprises 15 residues. Germline-derived CDR1 and CDR2 are MDHEN and SYDVKM. CDR3 residues: CASSSGQGINYGYTF. CDR3 in DNA: TGTGCCAGCAGTTCGGGACAGGGGATTAACTATGGCTACACCTTC.

This clonotype was observed once. The V and J genes are TRBV9 and TRBJ2-2, with D possibly matching TRBD2 (7 bases). The CDR3 spans 15 residues. V gave up 0 bases and J gave up 6 bases, with 12 bases separating them. From germline, CDR1 is SGDLS and CDR2 YYNGEE. Here the CDR3 reads CASSVAEGGAGELFF. The CDR3 DNA reads TGTGCCAGCAGCGTAGCGGAGGGGGGGGCCGGGGAGCTGTTTTTT.

The V gene is TRBV21-1, the J gene TRBJ2-4; the table's D call, TRBD2, was not checked against the DNA. TRBV21-1 corresponds to a pseudogene. CDR3 length: 22 residues. CDR3 protein: CASSKGRGGISGSTEAKNIQYF. The CDR3 nucleotides read TGTGCCAGCAGCAAAGGGCGCGGGGGGATTAGCGGGAGTACTGAAGCCAAAAACATTCAGTACTTC.

This chain links TRBV28 with TRBJ2-2; 9 nucleotides agree with TRBD2. The CDR3 is 16 amino acids. Trimming at V came to 3 bases and at J to 4 bases, leaving 6 bases not matched to a gene. Germline CDR1 MDHEN, CDR2 SYDVKM. CDR3 region: CASSLASGKGTGELFF. The CDR3 bases are TGTGCCAGCAGTTTGGCTAGCGGGAAGGGCACCGGGGAGCTGTTTTTT.

The V call is TRBV7-9, the J call TRBJ2-7, with D perhaps matching TRBD1 (5 bases). Trimming took 5 bases from V and 11 from J, leaving 22 bases between them. CDR1 is SEHNR and CDR2 is FQNEAQ in the germline V gene (reference sequence). CDR3 length: 14 amino acids. In nucleotides, the CDR3 is TGTGCCAGCAGCCCCCCGCGCGTTCTGGGGCGTAAGTACTTC. The encoded protein is CASSPPRVLGRKYF.

The rearrangement uses TRBV27 and TRBJ1-2; 9 nucleotides agree with TRBD1. The CDR3 totals 15 residues. V gave up 4 bases and J gave up 3 bases; unmatched junction bases: 6. Germline values: CDR1 MNHEY, CDR2 SMNVEV (reference sequence). In nucleotides, the CDR3 is TGTGCCAGCAGTTCAGAGGGACAGGGACACTATGGCTACACCTTC. Translation gives CASSSEGQGHYGYTF.

Concerning this clonotype: At one end, the junction sequence differs from germline, possibly due to a read error. The rearrangement joins TRBV27 to TRBJ2-7; D possibly corresponds to TRBD2 (6 bases). This CDR3 is 15 amino acids long. Germline V lookup: CDR1 MNHEY, CDR2 SMNVEV (reference sequence). CDR3 region: CASSLQGTRSYEQHF. CDR3 DNA: TGTGCCAGCAGTTTACAAGGGACTCGCAGCTACGAGCAGCACTTC.